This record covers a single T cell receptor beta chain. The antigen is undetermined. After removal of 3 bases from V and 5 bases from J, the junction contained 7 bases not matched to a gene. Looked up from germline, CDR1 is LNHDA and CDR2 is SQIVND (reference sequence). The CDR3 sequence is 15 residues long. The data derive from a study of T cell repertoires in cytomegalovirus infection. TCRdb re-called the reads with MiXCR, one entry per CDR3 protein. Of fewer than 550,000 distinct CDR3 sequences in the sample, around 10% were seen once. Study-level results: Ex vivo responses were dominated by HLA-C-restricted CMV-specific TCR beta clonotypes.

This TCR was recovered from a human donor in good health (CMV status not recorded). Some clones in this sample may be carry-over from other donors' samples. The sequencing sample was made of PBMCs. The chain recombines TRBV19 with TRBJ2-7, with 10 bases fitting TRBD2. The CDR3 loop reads CASSIAGTSVDEQYF. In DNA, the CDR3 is TGTGCCAGTAGTATCGCCGGGACTAGCGTTGACGAGCAGTACTTC.